A single sample is the source of the 26 T cell receptor beta chains below, sequenced in a study of T cell responses to AZD1222 COVID-19 vaccine. TCRdb's copy holds only in-frame clones and misses some; the assay was immunoSEQ multiplex PCR. The sample carries approximately 180,000 clones, about 90% recorded once. Sequenced here: peripheral blood, sampled 28 days after the second dose of the MenACWY control vaccine. All receptors derive from an adult who received the MenACWY meningococcal vaccine as a control.

This chain uses TRBV18 with TRBJ2-6; D is uncertain. V was pared by 4 bases and J by 4 bases, with 14 bases between. The CDR3 loop spans 16 amino acids. In germline, CDR1 is KGHSH, CDR2 LQKENI. CDR3 in amino acids: CASSQSPPPGANVLTF. For the CDR3, the DNA is TGTGCCAGCTCACAATCCCCCCCGCCGGGGGCCAACGTCCTGACTTTC.

This chain links TRBV10-3 with TRBJ2-5; D might be TRBD1 (6 bases). CDR3 length: 16 residues. V lost 5 bases and J 1 base, leaving 17 bases between the germline ends. Germline CDR1 is ENHRY and CDR2 is SYGVKD. The CDR3 DNA follows: TGTGCCATCAGTCCCCACAGGGACCAGCTCCAAGAGACCCAGTACTTC. Translated: CAISPHRDQLQETQYF.

The chain uses TRBV6-6 and TRBJ2-3; D call uncertain. CDR1 is MNHNY and CDR2 is SVGAGI in the germline V gene (reference sequence). V was pared by 6 bases and J by 3 bases, with 28 bases between. CDR3 length: 19 amino acids. The CDR3 DNA is TGTGCCAGCAGCCGAACCCGAGGCGAGACTCACCTCGGGACAGATACGCAGTATTTT. Protein product: CASSRTRGETHLGTDTQYF.

The table lists this clone with a count of one. The gene calls are TRBV9 and TRBJ1-1; a possible D gene is TRBD1 (5 bases). Germline V gene lookup returns CDR1 SGDLS and CDR2 YYNGEE. This CDR3 is built from 16 residues. V lost 4 bases and J lost 4, with 20 bases in between. CDR3 sequence (DNA): TGTGCCAGCAGCATCCATCTTGGGGGGGTGAGCACTGAAGCTTTCTTT. It specifies CASSIHLGGVSTEAFF.

This chain uses TRBV6-5 with TRBJ1-2, with TRBD1 matching over 7 bases. This CDR3 is built from 11 residues. J gave up 8 bases and V 8 bases, and 5 bases lay outside the gene matches. From germline, CDR1 is MNHEY and CDR2 SVGAGI. The CDR3 reads CASAGQQGYTF. The DNA of the CDR3 is TGTGCCAGCGCGGGACAGCAAGGCTACACCTTC.

The rearrangement joins TRBV7-2 to TRBJ1-2; D unclear. The length of the CDR3 is 14 residues. Germline CDR1 is SGHTA and CDR2 is FQGNSA. Trimming stripped 5 bases from V and 0 bases from J, with 10 bases between. The CDR3 bases are TGTGCCAGCAGCCCCCGACGGTCTAACTATGGCTACACCTTC. Protein product: CASSPRRSNYGYTF. Full variable domain (remainder filled in from reference TRBV7-2 and TRBJ1-2): GAGVSQSPSNKVTEKGKDVELRCDPISGHTALYWYRQSLGQGLEFLIYFQGNSAPDKSGLPSDRFSAERTGGSVSTLTIQRTQQEDSAVYLCASSPRRSNYGYTFGSGTRLTVV.

This clone has a single count. The CDR3 region is CSAPQGYGYTF. Here the CDR3 DNA reads TGCAGTGCACCTCAGGGGTATGGCTACACCTTC. This sequence joins TRBV20-1 and TRBJ1-2, with D possibly being TRBD1 (6 bases). CDR1 DFQATT and CDR2 SNEGSKA come from the germline V gene (reference sequence). The V end was cut by 6 bases, the J end by 5 bases, with 10 bases between. This CDR3 has 11 amino acids.

The chain is built from TRBV15 and TRBJ1-6, with TRBD1 identical over 7 bases. CDR3 length: 16 residues. The V gene end was trimmed by 3 bases and the J gene end by 4 bases; junction bases not matched to a gene: 6. The germline V gene has CDR1 LNHNV and CDR2 YYDKDF (reference sequence). CDR3 region: CATSSPRTGYNSPLHF. The DNA of the CDR3 is TGTGCCACCAGCAGCCCGAGGACAGGATATAATTCACCCCTCCACTTT.

The DNA of the CDR3 is TGTGCCACCGCGGACTCGTACGAGCAGTACTTC. Translated: CATADSYEQYF. The chain employs TRBV6-5 and TRBJ2-7; D perhaps matches TRBD2 (5 bases). The germline V gene has CDR1 MNHEY and CDR2 SVGAGI. Between the trimmed V and J ends, which lost 10 bases and 4 bases, there was a span of 11 bases. This CDR3 has 11 residues.

The chain couples TRBV7-2 to TRBJ1-1; the D is unclear. The germline V gene encodes CDR1 SGHTA and CDR2 FQGNSA. The CDR3 consists of 13 residues. V lost 1 base and J lost 11, with 14 bases in between. The CDR3 reads CASSLDYGPGAFF. The CDR3 DNA follows: TGTGCCAGCAGCTTAGACTACGGGCCCGGGGCTTTCTTT.

CDR3 in DNA: TGTGCCAGCAGTTTACGACTAGCGGGAGCGTTTCTCTACAATGAGCAGTTCTTC. Its protein product is CASSLRLAGAFLYNEQFF. This chain connects TRBV28 to TRBJ2-1, with 12 bases fitting TRBD2. The V gene end was trimmed by 2 bases and the J gene end by 3 bases; junction bases not matched to a gene: 8. The CDR3 has 18 residues. From germline, CDR1 is MDHEN and CDR2 SYDVKM.

This sequence joins TRBV7-2 and TRBJ2-5, with D possibly TRBD2 on 6 matching bases. V lost 1 base, J lost 5 bases, and 11 bases lay in between. The CDR3 length is 14 residues. Per the germline V gene, CDR1 is SGHTA and CDR2 is FQGNSA. The CDR3 coding sequence is TGTGCCAGCAGCTTAGATCTTAGCGGCGAGACCCAGTACTTC. Translation: CASSLDLSGETQYF. The full variable domain, completed using reference TRBV7-2 and TRBJ2-5, is GAGVSQSPSNKVTEKGKDVELRCDPISGHTALYWYRQSLGQGLEFLIYFQGNSAPDKSGLPSDRFSAERTGGSVSTLTIQRTQQEDSAVYLCASSLDLSGETQYFGPGTRLLVL.

The rearrangement links TRBV7-9 to TRBJ1-4; perhaps TRBD1 as D (6 bases). Trimming pared 5 bases from V and 4 bases from J, leaving 14 bases between. Looked up from germline, CDR1 is SEHNR and CDR2 is FQNEAQ (reference sequence). The CDR3 consists of 15 residues. CDR3 nucleotides: TGTGCCAGCAGCACTCCGGGACAAGTTAATGAAAAACTGTTTTTT. Its protein product is CASSTPGQVNEKLFF.

The genes are TRBV27 and TRBJ1-2; a weak D match, TRBD1 (6 bases). V was pared by 5 bases and J by 2 bases, with 9 bases between. The CDR3 covers 13 residues. Germline CDR1 reads MNHEY; CDR2 reads SMNVEV (reference sequence). The CDR3 sequence is CASSPQGNYGYTF. The CDR3 DNA is TGTGCCAGCAGTCCACAGGGAAACTATGGCTACACCTTC.

J is TRBJ1-5 and V is TRBV6-5; 9 bases are a match to TRBD1. Trimming removed 6 bases from V and 7 bases from J; junction bases left unmatched: 7. Germline lookup yields CDR1 MNHEY and CDR2 SVGAGI. The CDR3 runs 14 residues. CDR3 residues: CASRPGQGNQPQHF. CDR3 nucleotide sequence: TGTGCCAGCAGACCGGGACAGGGAAACCAGCCCCAGCATTTT.

The chain joins TRBV7-6 to TRBJ2-6; no firm D call. CDR3 length equals 15 residues. Trimming took off 3 bases at V and 0 bases at J, with 6 bases between the two ends. The germline gives CDR1 SGHVS, CDR2 FNYEAQ. The CDR3 DNA follows: TGTGCCAGCAGCTTGGGCAACTCTGGGGCCAACGTCCTGACTTTC. Amino acids: CASSLGNSGANVLTF.

V and J are TRBV4-3 and TRBJ1-3; D gene unclear. In germline, CDR1 is LGHNA, CDR2 YSLEER. CDR3 length: 17 amino acids. The V gene lost 0 bases and the J gene lost 0 bases, with 12 bases spanning the gap. The CDR3 loop reads CASSQDLARHSGNTIYF. The CDR3 DNA sequence: TGCGCCAGCAGCCAAGATCTTGCCAGGCACTCTGGAAACACCATATATTTT.

V and J are TRBV7-3 and TRBJ1-1; D possibly corresponds to TRBD1 (5 bases). The CDR3 sequence is 14 residues long. V was shortened by 0 bases and J by 4 bases, with 9 bases between the two germline ends. CDR1 is SGHTA, CDR2 FQGTGA, per germline. The CDR3 here is CASSLTGRGTEAFF. The CDR3 nucleotides are TGTGCCAGCAGCTTAACGGGACGAGGCACTGAAGCTTTCTTT.

This clone was seen only once. The rearrangement uses TRBV2 and TRBJ1-2, with D perhaps TRBD1 (6 bases). V was cut by 6 bases and J by 1 base, with 9 bases left in between. Germline-derived CDR1 and CDR2 are SNHLY and FYNNEI. This CDR3 contains 13 residues. CDR3 protein: CASSPDSNYGYTF. The CDR3 bases are TGTGCCAGCAGCCCGGACAGTAACTATGGCTACACCTTC.

V and J are TRBV27 and TRBJ2-3; possibly TRBD2 for D (6 bases). Looked up from germline, CDR1 is MNHEY and CDR2 is SMNVEV (reference sequence). With 3 bases removed from V and 6 bases from J, the gap between germline ends came to 10 bases. The CDR3 spans 13 residues. CDR3 DNA sequence: TGTGCCAGCAGTTTTAACGGAGGGGATACGCAGTATTTT. Its protein is CASSFNGGDTQYF.

This sequence joins TRBV18 and TRBJ2-7; D unclear. V was shortened by 0 bases and J by 3 bases, with 12 bases between the two germline ends. CDR1 is KGHSH and CDR2 is LQKENI in the germline V gene. CDR3 size: 15 residues. The DNA of the CDR3 is TGTGCCAGCTCACCACCGCCAGGAAACTACTACGAGCAGTACTTC. Residues: CASSPPPGNYYEQYF.

The rearrangement uses TRBV30 and TRBJ1-2; tentative D call: TRBD1 (5 bases). The CDR3 is 12 amino acids. Germline V gene sequence: CDR1 GTSNPN, CDR2 SVGIG (reference sequence). V was trimmed by 8 bases and J by 3 bases, leaving 13 bases between them. The DNA for the CDR3 is TGTGCCCAGAGCCGGGACCACTATGGCTACACCTTC. This codes for CAQSRDHYGYTF.

The chain joins TRBV5-6 to TRBJ2-6; perhaps D is TRBD1 or TRBD2 (5 bases each). The germline CDR1 and CDR2 sequences are SGHDT and YYEEEE. Trimming shortened V by 0 bases and J by 1 base, and 8 bases separated the two germline ends. CDR3 length: 16 residues. CDR3 DNA: TGTGCCAGCAGCTTGGCCTGGGGGTCTGGGGCCAACGTCCTGACTTTC. It specifies CASSLAWGSGANVLTF.

The CDR3 DNA is TGTGCCAGCAGCCGCGGACAGAACTATGGCTACACCTTC. It specifies CASSRGQNYGYTF. The rearrangement uses TRBV5-4 and TRBJ1-2; possible D gene TRBD1, 6 bases. CDR1 and CDR2 from the germline V gene are SGHNT and YYREEE (reference sequence). V was shortened by 4 bases and J by 2 bases, with 9 bases between the two germline ends. The CDR3 contains 13 residues.

The chain links TRBV6-5 to TRBJ1-1; D unresolved. The germline V gene has CDR1 MNHEY and CDR2 SVGAGI. The CDR3 is 12 residues long. V was clipped by 5 bases and J by 4 bases, with 8 bases between them. The CDR3: CASSTRGTEAFF. The CDR3 region has the DNA TGTGCCAGCAGTACTCGAGGCACTGAAGCTTTCTTT.

As DNA, the CDR3 is TGTGCCAGCAGCTTGGGGGGTAGTTTATCCTACGAGCAGTACTTC. Translated, it gives CASSLGGSLSYEQYF. The chain employs TRBV5-4 and TRBJ2-7; D is ambiguous. V shed 0 bases and J shed 1 base, with 11 bases lying between them. The CDR3 sequence is 15 residues long. Germline V CDR1 and CDR2: SGHNT, YYREEE (reference sequence).